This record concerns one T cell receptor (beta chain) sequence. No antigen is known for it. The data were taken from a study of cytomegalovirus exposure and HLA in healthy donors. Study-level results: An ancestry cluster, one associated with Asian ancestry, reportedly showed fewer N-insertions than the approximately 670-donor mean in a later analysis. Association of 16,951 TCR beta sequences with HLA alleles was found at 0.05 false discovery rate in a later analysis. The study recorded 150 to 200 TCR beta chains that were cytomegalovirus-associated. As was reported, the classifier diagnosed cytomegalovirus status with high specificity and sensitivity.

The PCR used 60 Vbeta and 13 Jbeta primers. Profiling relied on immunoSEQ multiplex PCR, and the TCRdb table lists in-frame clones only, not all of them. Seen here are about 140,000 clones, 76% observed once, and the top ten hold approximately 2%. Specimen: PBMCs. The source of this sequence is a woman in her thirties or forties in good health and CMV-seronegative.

The CDR3 here is CASREGQPTNEKLFF. The CDR3 DNA follows: TGCGCCAGCAGGGAAGGACAGCCAACTAATGAAAAACTGTTTTTT. V and J are TRBV5-1 and TRBJ1-4, with a tentative D call TRBD1 (6 bases). Trimming took off 5 bases at V and 0 bases at J, with 11 bases between the two ends. The CDR3 is 15 amino acids. Germline V gives CDR1 SGHRS, CDR2 YFSETQ.